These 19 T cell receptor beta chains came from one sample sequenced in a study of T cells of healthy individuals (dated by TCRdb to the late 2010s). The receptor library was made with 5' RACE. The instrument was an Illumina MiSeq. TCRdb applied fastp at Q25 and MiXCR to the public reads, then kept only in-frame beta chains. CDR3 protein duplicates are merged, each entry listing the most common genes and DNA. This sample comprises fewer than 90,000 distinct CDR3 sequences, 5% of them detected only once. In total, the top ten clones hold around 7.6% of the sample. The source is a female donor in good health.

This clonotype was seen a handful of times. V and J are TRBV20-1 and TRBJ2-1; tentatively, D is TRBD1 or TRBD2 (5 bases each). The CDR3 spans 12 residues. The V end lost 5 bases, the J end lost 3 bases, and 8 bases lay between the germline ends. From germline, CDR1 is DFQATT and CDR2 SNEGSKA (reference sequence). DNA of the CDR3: TGCAGTGCTGGGGGAAGCTACAATGAGCAGTTCTTC. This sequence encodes CSAGGSYNEQFF.

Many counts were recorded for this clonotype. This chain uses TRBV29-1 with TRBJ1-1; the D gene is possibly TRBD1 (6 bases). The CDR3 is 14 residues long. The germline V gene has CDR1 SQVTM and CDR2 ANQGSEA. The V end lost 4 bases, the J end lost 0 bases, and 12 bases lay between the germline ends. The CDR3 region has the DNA TGCAGCGTTGCAGAAGGACAGATGAACACTGAAGCTTTCTTT. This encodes CSVAEGQMNTEAFF. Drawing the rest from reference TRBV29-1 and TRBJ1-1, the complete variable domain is SAVISQKPSRDICQRGTSLTIQCQVDSQVTMMFWYRQQPGQSLTLIATANQGSEATYESGFVIDKFPISRPNLTFSTLTVSNMSPEDSSIYLCSVAEGQMNTEAFFGQGTRLTVV.

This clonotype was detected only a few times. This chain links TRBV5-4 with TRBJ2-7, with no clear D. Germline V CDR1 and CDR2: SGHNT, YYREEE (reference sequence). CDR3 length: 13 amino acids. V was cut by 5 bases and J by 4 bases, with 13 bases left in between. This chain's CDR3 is CASSHEIGYEQYF. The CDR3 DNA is TGTGCCAGCAGTCATGAGATTGGGTACGAGCAGTACTTC. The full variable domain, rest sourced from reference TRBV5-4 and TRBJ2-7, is ETGVTQSPTHLIKTRGQQVTLRCSSQSGHNTVSWYQQALGQGPQFIFQYYREEENGRGNFPPRFSGLQFPNYSSELNVNALELDDSALYLCASSHEIGYEQYFGPGTRLTVT.

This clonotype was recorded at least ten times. The CDR3 here is CASSLGLAGARDTQYF. The CDR3 coding sequence is TGTGCCAGCAGCCTGGGACTAGCGGGAGCTAGAGATACGCAGTATTTT. The chain is built from TRBV7-8 and TRBJ2-3, with 14 bases lining up with TRBD2. The CDR3 spans 16 residues. The V and J ends lost 5 bases and 5 bases, in that order; junction bases with no gene match: 6. CDR1 is SGHVS, CDR2 FQNEAQ, per germline.

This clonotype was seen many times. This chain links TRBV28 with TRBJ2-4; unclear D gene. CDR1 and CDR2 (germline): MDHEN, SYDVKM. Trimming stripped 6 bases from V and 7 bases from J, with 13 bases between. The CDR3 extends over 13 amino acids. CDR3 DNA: TGTGCCAGCAGCCAACCGCAAGGGAACATTCAGTACTTC. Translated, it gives CASSQPQGNIQYF.

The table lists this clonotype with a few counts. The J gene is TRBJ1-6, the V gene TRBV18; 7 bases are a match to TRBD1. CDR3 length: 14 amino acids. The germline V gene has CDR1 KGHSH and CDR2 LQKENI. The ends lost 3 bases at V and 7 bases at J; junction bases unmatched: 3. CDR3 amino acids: CASSPGQRNSPLHF. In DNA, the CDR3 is TGTGCCAGCTCACCGGGACAGAGGAATTCACCCCTCCACTTT.

CDR3: CASSEKVRRVANEKLFF. The CDR3, as DNA: TGTGCCAGCAGTGAAAAGGTTCGGAGGGTCGCTAATGAAAAACTGTTTTTT. J is TRBJ1-4 and V is TRBV6-1; D uncertain. The CDR3 length is 17 residues. Germline V CDR1 and CDR2: MNHNS, SASEGT. V lost 2 bases, J lost 3 bases, and 16 bases lay in between.

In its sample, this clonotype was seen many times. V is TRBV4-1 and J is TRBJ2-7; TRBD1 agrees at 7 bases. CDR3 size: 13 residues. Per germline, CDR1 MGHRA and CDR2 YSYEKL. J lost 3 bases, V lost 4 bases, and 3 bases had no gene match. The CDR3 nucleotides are TGCGCCAGCAGCCTGACAGGGAACTACGAGCAGTACTTC. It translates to CASSLTGNYEQYF.

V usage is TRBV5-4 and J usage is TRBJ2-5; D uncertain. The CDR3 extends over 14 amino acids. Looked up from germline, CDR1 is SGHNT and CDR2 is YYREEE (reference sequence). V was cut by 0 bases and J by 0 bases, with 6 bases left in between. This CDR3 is CASSLGPNQETQYF. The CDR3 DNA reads TGTGCCAGCAGCTTGGGACCGAACCAAGAGACCCAGTACTTC.

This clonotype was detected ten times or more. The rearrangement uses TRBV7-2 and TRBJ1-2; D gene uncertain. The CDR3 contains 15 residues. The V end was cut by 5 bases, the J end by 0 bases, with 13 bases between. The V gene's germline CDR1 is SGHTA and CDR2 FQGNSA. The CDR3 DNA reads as TGTGCCAGCAGCCCTCGGTCCTCATCTAACTATGGCTACACCTTC. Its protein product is CASSPRSSSNYGYTF.

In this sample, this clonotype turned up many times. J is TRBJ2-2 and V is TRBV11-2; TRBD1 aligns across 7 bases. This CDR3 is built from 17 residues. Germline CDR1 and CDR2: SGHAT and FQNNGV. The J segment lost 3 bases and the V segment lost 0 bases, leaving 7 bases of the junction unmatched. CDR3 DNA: TGTGCCAGCAGCTTAGAGTTAGGGACAGCATACACCGGGGAGCTGTTTTTT. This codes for CASSLELGTAYTGELFF.

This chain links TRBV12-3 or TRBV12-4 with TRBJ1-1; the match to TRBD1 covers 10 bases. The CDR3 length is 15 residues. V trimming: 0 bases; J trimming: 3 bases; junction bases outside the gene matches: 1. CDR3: CASSLATGGHTEAFF. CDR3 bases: TGTGCCAGCAGTTTAGCGACAGGGGGCCACACTGAAGCTTTCTTT.

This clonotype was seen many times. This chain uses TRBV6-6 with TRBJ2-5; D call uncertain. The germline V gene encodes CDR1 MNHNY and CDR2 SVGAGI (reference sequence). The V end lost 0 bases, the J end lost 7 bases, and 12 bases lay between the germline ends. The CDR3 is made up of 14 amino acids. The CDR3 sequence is CASSYSGPPGTQYF. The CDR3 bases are TGTGCCAGCAGTTACTCGGGTCCCCCGGGGACCCAGTACTTC.

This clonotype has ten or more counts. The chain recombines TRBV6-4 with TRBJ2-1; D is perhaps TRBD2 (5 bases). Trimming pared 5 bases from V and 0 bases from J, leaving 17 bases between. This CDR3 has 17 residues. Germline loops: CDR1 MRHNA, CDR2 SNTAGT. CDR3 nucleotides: TGTGCCAGCAGTTTGAGGGCGGCCGGGATCTCCTACAATGAGCAGTTCTTC. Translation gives CASSLRAAGISYNEQFF.

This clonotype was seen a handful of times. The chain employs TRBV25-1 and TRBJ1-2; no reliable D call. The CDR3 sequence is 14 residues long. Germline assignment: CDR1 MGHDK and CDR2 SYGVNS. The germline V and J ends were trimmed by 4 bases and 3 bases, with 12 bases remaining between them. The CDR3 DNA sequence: TGTGCCAGCAGTGCCGTAGAGTCCTACTATGGCTACACCTTC. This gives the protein CASSAVESYYGYTF.

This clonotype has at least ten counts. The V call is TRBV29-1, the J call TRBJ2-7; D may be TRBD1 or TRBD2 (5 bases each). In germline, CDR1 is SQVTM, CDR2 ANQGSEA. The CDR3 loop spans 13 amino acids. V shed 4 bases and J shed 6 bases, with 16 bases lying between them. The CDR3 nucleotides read TGCAGCGTTGGGGGTAGGGGAGCAGGCGAGCAGTACTTC. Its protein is CSVGGRGAGEQYF.

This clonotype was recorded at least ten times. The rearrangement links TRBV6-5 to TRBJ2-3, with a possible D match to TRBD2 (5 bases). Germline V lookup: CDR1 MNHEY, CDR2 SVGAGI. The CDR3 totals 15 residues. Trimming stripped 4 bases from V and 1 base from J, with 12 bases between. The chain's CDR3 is CASSFFGGRTDTQYF. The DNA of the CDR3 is TGTGCCAGCAGTTTCTTCGGCGGGCGCACAGATACGCAGTATTTT.

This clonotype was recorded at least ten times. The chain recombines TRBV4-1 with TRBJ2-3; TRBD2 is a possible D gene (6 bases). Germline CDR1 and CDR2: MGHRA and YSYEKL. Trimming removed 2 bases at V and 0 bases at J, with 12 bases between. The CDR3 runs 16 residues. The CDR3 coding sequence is TGCGCCAGCAGCCAAATTAGAGGGAGGAGCACAGATACGCAGTATTTT. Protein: CASSQIRGRSTDTQYF.

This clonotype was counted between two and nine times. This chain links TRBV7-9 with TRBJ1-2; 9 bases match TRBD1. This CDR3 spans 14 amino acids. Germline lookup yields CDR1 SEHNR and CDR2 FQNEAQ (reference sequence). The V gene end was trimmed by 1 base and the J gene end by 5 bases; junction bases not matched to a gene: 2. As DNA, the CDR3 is TGTGCCAGCAGCTTAGGGGACAGGGTATATGGCTACACCTTC. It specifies CASSLGDRVYGYTF. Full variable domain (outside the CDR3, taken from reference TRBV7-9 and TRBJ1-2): DTGVSQNPRHKITKRGQNVTFRCDPISEHNRLYWYRQTLGQGPEFLTYFQNEAQLEKSRLLSDRFSAERPKGSFSTLEIQRTEQGDSAMYLCASSLGDRVYGYTFGSGTRLTVV.